The clone carrying this T cell receptor (beta chain) was seen many times. The data were obtained in a study of metastatic and nonmetastatic thyroid tumors. Through MiXCR, TCRdb re-clonotyped the PCR reads. The sample gives tens of thousands of clones, 15% to 17% of which show up once; more than 35% is in the top ten. Trimming took off 1 base at V and 14 bases at J, with 13 bases between the two ends. Germline values: CDR1 SGHAT, CDR2 FQNNGV. This CDR3 contains 12 residues. Thyroid surgery took place with no prior treatment in any patient. This clonotype was obtained from a female donor with papillary thyroid cancer or a benign thyroid nodule (not recorded which). Some clones in this sample may be carry-over from other donors' samples. What was sequenced was blood. The chain uses TRBV11-2 and TRBJ2-3; TRBD2 is a possible D gene (6 bases). CDR3 in amino acids: CASSLVLAVPYF. The CDR3 DNA reads as TGTGCCAGCAGCTTAGTATTAGCGGTTCCGTATTTT.